This T cell receptor beta chain was captured in a study of T cell repertoires in cytomegalovirus infection. About the research overall: It can be stated that public TCR beta signatures indicated CMV infection as well as a matching HLA type. Findings of the study overall: Carriers of CMV plus the relevant HLA were identified by cumulative public TCR beta family frequency.

As for this clonotype: The target antigen is unknown.

TCRdb recomputed calls from the reads with MiXCR, one row per CDR3 protein. The data contain 60,000 to 80,000 distinct CDR3 sequences, around 20% of them singletons. This TCR came from a human donor in good health (CMV status not recorded). Some clones in this sample may be carry-over from other donors' samples. The source material was CD8+ T cells from cultured PBMCs, sampled from culture after CMV antigen stimulation.

The CDR3 DNA follows: TGCAGTGCTAGAGATCCGGCTAGCGGGGGGGGCAATGAGCAGTTCTTC. Its protein product is CSARDPASGGGNEQFF. The chain joins TRBV20-1 to TRBJ2-1; TRBD2 matches 12 bases. Per germline, CDR1 DFQATT and CDR2 SNEGSKA (reference sequence). V was pared by 0 bases and J by 6 bases, with 6 bases of the junction left unmatched. The CDR3 has 16 residues.